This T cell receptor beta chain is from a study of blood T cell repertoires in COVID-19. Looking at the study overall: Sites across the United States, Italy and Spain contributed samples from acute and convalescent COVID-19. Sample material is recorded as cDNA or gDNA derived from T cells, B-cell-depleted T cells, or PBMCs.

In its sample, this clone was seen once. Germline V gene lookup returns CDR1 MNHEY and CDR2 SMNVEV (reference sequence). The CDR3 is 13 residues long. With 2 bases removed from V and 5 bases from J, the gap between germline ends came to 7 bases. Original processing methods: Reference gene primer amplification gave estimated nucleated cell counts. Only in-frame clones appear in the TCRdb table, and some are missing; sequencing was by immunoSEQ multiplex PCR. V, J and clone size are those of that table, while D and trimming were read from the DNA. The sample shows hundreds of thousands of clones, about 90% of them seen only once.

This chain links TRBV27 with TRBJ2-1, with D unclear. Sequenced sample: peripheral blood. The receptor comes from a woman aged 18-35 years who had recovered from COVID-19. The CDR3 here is CASSLIGDNEQFF. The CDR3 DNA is TGTGCCAGCAGTTTAATCGGAGACAATGAGCAGTTCTTC.